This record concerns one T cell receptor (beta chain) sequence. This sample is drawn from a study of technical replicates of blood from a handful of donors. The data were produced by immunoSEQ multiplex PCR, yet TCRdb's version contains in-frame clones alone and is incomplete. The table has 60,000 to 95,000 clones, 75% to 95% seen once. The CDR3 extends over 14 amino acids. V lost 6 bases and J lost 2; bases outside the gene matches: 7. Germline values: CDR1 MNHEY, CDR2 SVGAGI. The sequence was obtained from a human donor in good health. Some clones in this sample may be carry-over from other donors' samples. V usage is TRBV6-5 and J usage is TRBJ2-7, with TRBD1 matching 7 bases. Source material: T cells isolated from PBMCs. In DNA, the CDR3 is TGTGCCAGCAGATTACAGGGGCCCCCCTACGAGCAGTACTTC. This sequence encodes CASRLQGPPYEQYF.